This T cell receptor beta chain comes out of a study of cytomegalovirus exposure and HLA in healthy donors. The overall study: There were approximately 81 million unique TCRs (from HLA-typed donors) in an early data release. Of all 360 or so donors who were genotyped, roughly 81% belonged to the Caucasian-associated ancestry cluster.

60 Vbeta and 13 Jbeta primers were used in PCR. Assay used: immunoSEQ multiplex PCR; TCRdb lists only in-frame clones, some missing. The top ten hold roughly 10% of the sample, which has 150,000 to 200,000 clones, roughly 85% seen once. General observations from the study: The authors later found most CMV-associated TCR beta chains appeared HLA-restricted. An observed cluster of highly shared sequence variants was recorded as a likely sequencing artifact.

Regarding this clone: The antigen is undetermined.

Trimming pared 10 bases from V and 7 bases from J, leaving 11 bases between. The CDR3 extends over 11 amino acids. The sequencing input was PBMCs. This TCR was sampled from a man between 18 and 29 years old in good health and CMV-seropositive. This chain uses TRBV23-1 with TRBJ2-1, with D maybe TRBD1 (5 bases). TRBV23-1 belongs to the ORF category, with a function that is uncertain. The CDR3 bases are TGCGCCATTACAGGTTTTAATGAGCAGTTCTTC. This encodes CAITGFNEQFF.